These 11 T cell receptor beta chains came from one sample sequenced in a study of STAT3 mutations in large granular lymphocyte leukemia. Study outcomes and limitations: Every T-LGLL patient had at least one immunodominant TCRbeta clonotype.

Produced via immunoSEQ multiplex PCR; TCRdb's table is partial and in-frame only. The repertoire holds about 9,100 clones, with 92% as singletons. These receptors have no identified antigens. Source material: peripheral blood mononuclear cells. The receptors derive from a man aged 55 to 70 with T-cell large granular lymphocyte leukemia. Some clones in this sample may be carry-over from other donors' samples.

V is TRBV4-2 and J is TRBJ1-2, with 8 bases that match TRBD1. The V gene's germline CDR1 is LGHNA and CDR2 YNFKEQ. V was pared by 5 bases and J by 1 base, with 15 bases of the junction left unmatched. The CDR3 runs 18 residues. This chain's CDR3 is CASSYPGPGTGNNYGYTF. In DNA, the CDR3 is TGTGCCAGCAGCTACCCCGGCCCCGGGACAGGAAATAACTATGGCTACACCTTC.

The CDR3: CAISPGTSGRMDTQYF. CDR3 DNA sequence: TGTGCCATCAGCCCCGGGACTAGCGGGAGAATGGATACGCAGTATTTT. This chain uses TRBV10-3 with TRBJ2-3; 14 bases are a match to TRBD2. This CDR3 spans 16 amino acids. CDR1 is ENHRY, CDR2 SYGVKD, per germline. V dropped 6 bases and J dropped 6; count of bases not matched to a gene: 8.

This clone was seen only a few times. V gene TRBV14 combines with J gene TRBJ1-2; the D gene is possibly TRBD1 (5 bases). This CDR3 spans 15 amino acids. In germline, CDR1 is SGHDN, CDR2 FVKESK. The germline V and J ends were trimmed by 4 bases and 2 bases, with 14 bases remaining between them. DNA for the CDR3: TGTGCCAGCAGCCCCCGATGGGGGTTGAACTATGGCTACACCTTC. Translation gives CASSPRWGLNYGYTF. The variable domain in full, with the rest retrieved from reference TRBV14 and TRBJ1-2, is EAGVTQFPSHSVIEKGQTVTLRCDPISGHDNLYWYRRVMGKEIKFLLHFVKESKQDESGMPNNRFLAERTGGTYSTLKVQPAELEDSGVYFCASSPRWGLNYGYTFGSGTRLTVV.

The V call is TRBV6-5, the J call TRBJ2-2, with D hard to call. This CDR3 spans 15 amino acids. Trimming stripped 4 bases from V and 2 bases from J, with 11 bases between. Germline assignment: CDR1 MNHEY and CDR2 SVGAGI. In nucleotides, the CDR3 is TGTGCCAGCAGTTCTGGGTGGGTAAACACCGGGGAGCTGTTTTTT. Translation gives CASSSGWVNTGELFF.

The chain is built from TRBV6-5 and TRBJ2-7, with TRBD1 matching over 8 bases. The CDR3 runs 14 residues. The germline gives CDR1 MNHEY, CDR2 SVGAGI. J lost 7 bases, V lost 0 bases, and 5 bases had no gene match. CDR3 bases: TGTGCCAGCAGTTACTCGAGACAGGGGCGGGAGCAGTACTTC. Translated: CASSYSRQGREQYF.

The genes are TRBV5-1 and TRBJ2-2; D is uncertain. Germline CDR1 is SGHRS and CDR2 is YFSETQ. This CDR3 contains 13 residues. V was shortened by 4 bases and J by 6 bases, with 10 bases between the two germline ends. The CDR3 sequence is CASSVRTAGELFF. The CDR3 coding sequence is TGCGCCAGCAGCGTACGGACGGCCGGGGAGCTGTTTTTT.

The chain is built from TRBV6-5 and TRBJ2-7; either TRBD1 or TRBD2 may supply D (5 bases each). This CDR3 region has 13 residues. Germline CDR1 reads MNHEY; CDR2 reads SVGAGI. V was pared by 5 bases and J by 4 bases, with 12 bases between. CDR3 sequence: CASSPLGEYEQYF. The CDR3 nucleotides are TGTGCCAGCAGTCCCCTGGGGGAATACGAGCAGTACTTC.

V is TRBV9 and J is TRBJ2-1; 7 nucleotides line up with TRBD1. This CDR3 spans 14 amino acids. V lost 0 bases, J lost 9 bases, and 6 bases stayed unmatched. CDR1 is SGDLS, CDR2 YYNGEE, per germline. CDR3 coding DNA: TGTGCCAGCAGCGTAGAGGGGGCGGCAGTTGAGCAGTTCTTC. It codes for CASSVEGAAVEQFF.

The V gene is TRBV2, the J gene TRBJ2-7; the D is unclear. V shed 10 bases and J shed 0 bases, with 16 bases lying between them. The CDR3 runs to 14 residues. The germline gives CDR1 SNHLY, CDR2 FYNNEI. The CDR3 DNA reads as TGTGCCACCCTCGAACAGCCCGACTCCTACGAGCAGTACTTC. As protein: CATLEQPDSYEQYF. Using reference TRBV2 and TRBJ2-7 for the parts outside the CDR3, the full variable domain is EPEVTQTPSHQVTQMGQEVILRCVPISNHLYFYWYRQILGQKVEFLVSFYNNEISEKSEIFDDQFSVERPDGSNFTLKIRSTKLEDSAMYFCATLEQPDSYEQYFGPGTRLTVT.

The chain uses TRBV23-1 and TRBJ1-3, with a weak D call TRBD1 (5 bases). Being an ORF, TRBV23-1 has a function that is uncertain. The CDR3 runs to 15 residues. Trimming removed 0 bases from V and 4 bases from J, with 10 bases in between. The CDR3 sequence: CASSQSEGSGNTIYF. CDR3 nucleotide sequence: TGCGCCAGCAGTCAATCAGAGGGGTCAGGAAACACCATATATTTT.

V gene TRBV18 combines with J gene TRBJ2-3; a possible D gene is TRBD1 (6 bases). Deletions cut 4 bases from V and 1 base from J, with 15 bases between. The CDR3 spans 16 residues. Germline V CDR1 and CDR2: KGHSH, LQKENI. The CDR3 region has the DNA TGTGCCAGCTCACTCTTACAGGGTATAGGCACAGATACGCAGTATTTT. Its translation: CASSLLQGIGTDTQYF. Complete variable domain (other parts from reference TRBV18 and TRBJ2-3): NAGVMQNPRHLVRRRGQEARLRCSPMKGHSHVYWYRQLPEEGLKFMVYLQKENIIDESGMPKERFSAEFPKEGPSILRIQQVVRGDSAAYFCASSLLQGIGTDTQYFGPGTRLTVL.